Listed below are T cell receptor beta chains from one sample, sequenced in a study of blood T cell repertoires in COVID-19. Produced via immunoSEQ multiplex PCR; TCRdb's table is partial and in-frame only. The repertoire holds 300,000 to 450,000 clones, with roughly 86% as singletons. The sample was PBMCs or T cells enriched from blood (not recorded which). The receptor set was obtained from a young woman who had been exposed to COVID-19. The CDR3 runs from the conserved cysteine through the conserved F or W.

V	J	CDR3
TRBV2	TRBJ1-5	CASGRGGGSNQPQHF
TRBV27	TRBJ2-2	CASSFTSPTGELFF
TRBV5-1	TRBJ1-3	CASSFSGFSGNTIYF
TRBV10-2	TRBJ2-3	CASSESTGVSADTQYF
TRBV6-1	TRBJ2-5	CASSEADGGQETQYF
TRBV7-2	TRBJ1-1	CASSPRQGQDTEAFF
TRBV7-8	TRBJ2-5	CASSSGQGGQETQYF
TRBV30	TRBJ1-1	CAWSVKQNSEAFF
TRBV27	TRBJ1-2	CASSSRTNYGYTF
TRBV7-9	TRBJ2-7	CASSLRLDSYEQYF
TRBV9	TRBJ1-4	CASSPTDRANEKLFF
TRBV5-1	TRBJ2-5	CASSLASTQETQYF
TRBV28	TRBJ1-5	CASSTGTGILGNQPQHF
TRBV19	TRBJ1-5	CASSIGQGLNQPQHF
TRBV2	TRBJ1-5	CASSEGGPGLLNQPQHF
TRBV27	TRBJ2-3	CASSLASGFTDTQYF
TRBV11-3	TRBJ2-2	CASSLVPGQTTNTGELFF
TRBV6-1	TRBJ1-5	CASSERQGYTQPQHF
TRBV7-8	TRBJ2-7	CASSLGDRRTYEQYF
TRBV10-1	TRBJ2-7	CASSEARTGVDEQYF
TRBV19	TRBJ2-1	CASSDRGRSNEQFF
TRBV27	TRBJ2-7	CASSLRRSSYEQYF
TRBV9	TRBJ2-1	CASSPRAGSLNNEQFF
TRBV11-3	TRBJ2-5	CASSKGAEAGGETQYF
TRBV5-1	TRBJ2-7	CASSLDGTGIEQYF
TRBV7-2	TRBJ2-2	CASSPVGPSGGELFF
TRBV3-1/TRBV3-2	TRBJ1-1	CASSPWDSHTEAFF
TRBV30	TRBJ1-4	CAATATNEKLFF
TRBV6-5	TRBJ1-5	CASIYQGNIHQPQHF
TRBV7-9	TRBJ2-3	CASSLVGGPSGRTDTQYF
TRBV27	TRBJ1-5	CASSLNMGARQPQHF
TRBV11-3	TRBJ2-1	CASSSTRGTSGYNEQFF
TRBV24-1	TRBJ2-2	CATFSPTGELFF
TRBV24-1	TRBJ1-2	CATSDSGQGFVGYTF
TRBV18	TRBJ2-1	CASSPPFGTSGAGNEQFF
TRBV24-1	TRBJ2-1	CATSAHGAEGRNEQFF
TRBV10-2	TRBJ2-7	CASRTVGTEYEQYF
TRBV5-4	TRBJ1-2	CASSLAGVLNYGYTF
TRBV21-1	TRBJ1-6	CASSKRAGFPTSPLHF
TRBV9	TRBJ2-1	CASSVGGEGFYNEQFF
TRBV14	TRBJ2-2	CASSLLAGNTGELFF
TRBV28	TRBJ1-3	CASSSGTGPGNTIYF
TRBV11-2	TRBJ2-3	CASSRGASTDTQYF
TRBV18	TRBJ1-1	CASSPNTRRDEAFF
TRBV19	TRBJ2-7	CASSIVEASGRNEQYF
TRBV20-1	TRBJ2-7	CSASSGRSNEQYF
TRBV7-9	TRBJ2-1	CASSLAGGGRTNEQFF
TRBV7-6	TRBJ2-7	CASSSTSGLTYEQYF
TRBV27	TRBJ2-7	CASSPRGGRGGRGYEQYF
TRBV20-1	TRBJ2-7	CSAQDSEQYF
TRBV3-1/TRBV3-2	TRBJ1-4	CASSQGTRGAFF
TRBV9	TRBJ1-6	CASSADSDNSPLHF
TRBV7-9	TRBJ2-7	CASSLMNGGFEQYF
TRBV6-5	TRBJ1-5	CASSLSNQPQHF